The present entry profiles one T cell receptor beta chain with its context. Its antigen is unidentified. Each sample received Survey-level depth of up to 500,000 reads. The protocol was immunoSEQ multiplex PCR, while the TCRdb copy is restricted to in-frame clones and leaves out a portion. In the table there are 20,000 to 30,000 clones, roughly 71% of which are singletons. One to two pinch biopsies were taken from the rectum during colonoscopy. The data belong to a study of pediatric ulcerative colitis. Across the study: Six to eight patients showed pancolitis and two showed left-sided colitis.

Notes on the study in general: Two rectal CDR3 clonotypes occurred in all ulcerative colitis patients. Rectal pinch biopsies may include blood-derived T cells.

This CDR3 region has 15 residues. Trimming took 4 bases from V and 4 from J, leaving 13 bases between them. Germline CDR1 is MNHNY and CDR2 is SVGAGI (reference sequence). V is TRBV6-6 and J is TRBJ2-2; TRBD1 is a possible D gene (6 bases). The specimen was gut tissue. The clonotype was recovered from a boy younger than 18 with severe ulcerative colitis. This chain's CDR3 is CASSSTRGGTGELFF. DNA for the CDR3: TGTGCCAGCAGTTCCACTCGAGGGGGCACCGGGGAGCTGTTTTTT.